This T cell receptor (beta chain) originates from a study of blood T cell repertoires in COVID-19. With 3 bases removed from V and 1 base from J, the gap between germline ends came to 8 bases. Germline CDR1 KGHSH, CDR2 LQKENI. The length of the CDR3 is 14 residues. Method: immunoSEQ multiplex PCR; TCRdb's copy keeps in-frame clones and lacks some. The profile covers 220,000 or so clones, with approximately 90% appearing a single time and more than 3% taken by the ten largest. Specimen: PBMCs or T cells enriched from blood (not recorded which). The rearrangement joins TRBV18 to TRBJ2-3, with D possibly TRBD2 on 5 matching bases. The sequence came from a woman aged 18-29 years in a cohort exposed to, infected with or recovered from COVID-19 (not recorded which). The CDR3 DNA is TGTGCCAGCTCACCCTACGGGGGCACAGATACGCAGTATTTT. Amino acid sequence: CASSPYGGTDTQYF.